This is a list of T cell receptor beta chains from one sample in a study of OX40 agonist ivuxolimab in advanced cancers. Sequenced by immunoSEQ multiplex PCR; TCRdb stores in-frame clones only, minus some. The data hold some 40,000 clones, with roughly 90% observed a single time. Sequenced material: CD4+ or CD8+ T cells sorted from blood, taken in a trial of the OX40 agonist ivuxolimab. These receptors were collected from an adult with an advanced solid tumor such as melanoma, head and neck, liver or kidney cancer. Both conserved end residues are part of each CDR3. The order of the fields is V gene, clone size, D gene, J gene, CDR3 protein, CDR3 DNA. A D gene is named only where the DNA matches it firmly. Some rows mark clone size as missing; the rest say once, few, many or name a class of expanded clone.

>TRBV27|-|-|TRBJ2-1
CASSLSWRGDGNEQFF
TGTGCCAGCAGTTTATCGTGGAGGGGCGATGGGAATGAGCAGTTCTTC
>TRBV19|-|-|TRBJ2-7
CASSIYRTVGPAYEQYF
TGTGCCAGTAGTATATACCGAACGGTGGGACCGGCCTACGAGCAGTACTTC
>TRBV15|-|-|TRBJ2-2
CATSTILGAGELFF
TGTGCCACCAGCACAATACTAGGGGCCGGGGAGCTGTTTTTT
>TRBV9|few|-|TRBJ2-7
CASSPSFGGWQYF
TGTGCCAGCAGTCCCAGCTTTGGGGGATGGCAGTACTTC
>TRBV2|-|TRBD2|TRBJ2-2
CASKMGSGRAGELFF
TGTGCCAGCAAAATGGGTAGCGGGAGAGCCGGGGAGCTGTTTTTT
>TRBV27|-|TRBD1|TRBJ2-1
CASSLGGFYNEQFF
TGTGCCAGCAGTCTAGGGGGCTTCTACAATGAGCAGTTCTTC
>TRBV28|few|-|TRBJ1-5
CASSLRGALSNQPQHF
TGTGCCAGCAGTTTACGGGGGGCCCTTAGCAATCAGCCCCAGCATTTT
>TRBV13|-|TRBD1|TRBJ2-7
CASSSGQGGHEQYF
TGTGCCAGCAGCTCGGGACAGGGAGGGCACGAGCAGTACTTC
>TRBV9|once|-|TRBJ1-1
CASSVGGDTEAFF
TGTGCCAGCAGCGTAGGAGGGGACACTGAAGCTTTCTTT
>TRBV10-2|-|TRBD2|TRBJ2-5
CASSESGLAGTYQETQYF
TGCGCCAGCAGTGAGTCGGGACTAGCTGGGACGTACCAAGAGACCCAGTACTTC
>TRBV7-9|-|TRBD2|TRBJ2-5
CASSLVRGGPWTQYF
TGTGCCAGCAGCTTAGTCCGGGGGGGCCCGTGGACCCAGTACTTC
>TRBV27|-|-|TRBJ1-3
CASSFPGNTIYF
TGTGCCAGCAGTTTCCCCGGAAACACCATATATTTT
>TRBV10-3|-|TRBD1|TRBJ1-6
CAISGTGANSPLHF
TGTGCCATCAGCGGGACAGGGGCCAATTCACCCCTCCACTTT
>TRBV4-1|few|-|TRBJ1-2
CASRRGFGYTF
TGCGCCAGCAGGAGGGGTTTCGGCTACACCTTC
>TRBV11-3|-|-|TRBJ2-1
CASSLGREQHNEQFF
TGTGCCAGCAGCTTAGGGAGGGAACAACACAATGAGCAGTTCTTC
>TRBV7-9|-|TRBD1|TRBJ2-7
CASSLAGTGAYEQYF
TGTGCCAGCAGCTTAGCCGGGACAGGGGCCTACGAGCAGTACTTC
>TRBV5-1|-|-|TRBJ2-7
CASRASSGLEQYF
TGCGCCAGCAGGGCGTCTTCGGGGCTCGAGCAGTACTTC
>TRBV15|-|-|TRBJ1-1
CATSRRRTEAEAFF
TGTGCCACCAGCAGACGGCGGACAGAGGCTGAAGCTTTCTTT
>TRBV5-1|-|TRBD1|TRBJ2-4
CASSVGQGKNIQYF
TGCGCCAGCAGCGTGGGACAGGGCAAAAACATTCAGTACTTC
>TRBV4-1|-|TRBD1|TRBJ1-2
CASSQVTGGVNYGYTF
TGCGCCAGCAGCCAAGTGACAGGGGGGGTTAACTATGGCTACACCTTC
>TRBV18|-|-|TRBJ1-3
CASSPRASSGNTIYF
TGTGCCAGCTCACCAAGAGCCAGCTCTGGAAACACCATATATTTT
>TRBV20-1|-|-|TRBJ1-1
CSASTEAFF
TGCAGTGCTAGCACTGAAGCTTTCTTT
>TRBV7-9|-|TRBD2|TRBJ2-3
CASSTRTSGGLTQYF
TGTGCCAGCAGCACCCGTACTAGCGGGGGCCTCACGCAGTATTTT
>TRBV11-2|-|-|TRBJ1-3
CASSLDLAAYGNTIYF
TGTGCCAGCAGCTTAGATCTGGCCGCTTACGGAAACACCATATATTTT
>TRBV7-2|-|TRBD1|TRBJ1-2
CASTHRGSNYGYTF
TGTGCCAGCACCCACAGGGGATCCAACTATGGCTACACCTTC
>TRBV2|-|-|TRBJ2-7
CASKGTAYEQYF
TGTGCCAGCAAGGGGACCGCGTACGAGCAGTACTTC
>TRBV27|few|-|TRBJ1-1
CASGENTEAFF
TGTGCCAGCGGAGAGAACACTGAAGCTTTCTTT
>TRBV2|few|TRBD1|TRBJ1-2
CASKGTVHGYTF
TGTGCCAGCAAGGGGACAGTCCATGGCTACACCTTC
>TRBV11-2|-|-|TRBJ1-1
CASSSKVENTEAFF
TGTGCCAGCAGCTCAAAGGTGGAGAACACTGAAGCTTTCTTT
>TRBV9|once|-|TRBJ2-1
CASSWNNEQFF
TGTGCCAGCAGTTGGAACAATGAACAGTTCTTC
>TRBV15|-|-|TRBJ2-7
CATSGDLSSYEQYF
TGTGCCACCAGCGGGGACTTAAGCTCCTACGAGCAGTACTTC
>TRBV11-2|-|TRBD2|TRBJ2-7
CASGRLADVSYEQYF
TGTGCCAGCGGTAGACTAGCGGACGTTTCCTACGAGCAGTACTTC
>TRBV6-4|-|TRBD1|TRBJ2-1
CASSSTGGAGNEQFF
TGTGCCAGCAGTTCGACAGGGGGCGCAGGCAATGAGCAGTTCTTC
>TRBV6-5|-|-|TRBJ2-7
CASSLGRTYEQYF
TGTGCCAGCAGTTTGGGGAGAACCTACGAGCAGTACTTC
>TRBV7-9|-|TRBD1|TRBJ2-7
CASSRQGPSYF
TGTGCCAGCAGCCGACAGGGCCCTTCGTACTTC
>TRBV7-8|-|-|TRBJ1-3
CASSPTVGQTRGNTIYF
TGTGCCAGCAGCCCCACGGTGGGGCAGACGCGGGGAAACACCATATATTTT
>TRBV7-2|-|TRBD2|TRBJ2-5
CASSLASSGRRGTQYF
TGTGCCAGCAGCTTAGCTTCTAGCGGTCGTCGAGGGACCCAGTACTTC
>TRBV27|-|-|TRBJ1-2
CASSLSSWGSGYTF
TGTGCCAGCAGTTTATCCTCTTGGGGCAGCGGCTACACCTTC
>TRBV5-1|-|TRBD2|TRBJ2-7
CASSRGGTYEQYF
TGCGCCAGCAGCCGGGGGGGAACCTACGAGCAGTACTTC
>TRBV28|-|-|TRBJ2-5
CASAAAPGPQETQYF
TGTGCCAGCGCCGCCGCGCCGGGGCCCCAAGAGACCCAGTACTTC
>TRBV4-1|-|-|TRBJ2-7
CASSQNLPYEQYF
TGCGCCAGCAGCCAGAACTTACCCTACGAGCAGTACTTC
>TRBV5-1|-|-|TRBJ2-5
CASSSGEETQYF
TGCGCCAGCAGCTCAGGGGAAGAGACCCAGTACTTC
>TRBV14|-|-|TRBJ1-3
CASSLSYGNTIYF
TGTGCCAGCAGCCTCAGCTATGGAAACACCATATATTTT
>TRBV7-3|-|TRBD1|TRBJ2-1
CASSHGTGGYNEQFF
TGTGCCAGCAGCCACGGGACAGGGGGGTACAATGAGCAGTTCTTC
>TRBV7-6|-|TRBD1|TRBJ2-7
CASSPKTGNFYEQYF
TGTGCCAGCAGCCCAAAGACAGGGAACTTCTACGAGCAGTACTTC
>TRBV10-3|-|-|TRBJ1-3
CAISGWQLSSGNTIYF
TGTGCCATCAGTGGGTGGCAGTTGAGCTCTGGAAACACCATATATTTT
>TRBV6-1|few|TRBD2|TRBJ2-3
CASSEYPSGGAVTDTQYF
TGTGCCAGCAGTGAATATCCTAGCGGGGGGGCTGTCACAGATACGCAGTATTTT
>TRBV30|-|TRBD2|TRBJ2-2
CAWRPREAGYTGELFF
TGTGCCTGGAGGCCGCGGGAGGCGGGGTACACCGGGGAGCTGTTTTTT
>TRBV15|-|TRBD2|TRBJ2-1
CATGAGGNEQFF
TGTGCCACCGGAGCGGGGGGCAATGAGCAGTTCTTC
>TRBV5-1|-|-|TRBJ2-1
CASSFEDTWSNEQFF
TGCGCCAGCAGCTTTGAGGATACCTGGTCGAATGAGCAGTTCTTC
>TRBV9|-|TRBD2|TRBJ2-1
CASSVVLAGAYNEQFF
TGTGCCAGCAGCGTAGTCTTAGCGGGAGCTTACAATGAGCAGTTCTTC
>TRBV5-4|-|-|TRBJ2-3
CASSLEGAGTDTQYF
TGTGCCAGCAGCTTGGAGGGAGCGGGCACAGATACGCAGTATTTT
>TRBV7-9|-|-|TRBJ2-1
CASIHPSGTLNEQFF
TGTGCCAGCATTCACCCCTCCGGAACCCTAAATGAGCAGTTCTTC
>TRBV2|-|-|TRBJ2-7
CASQGAPYEQYF
TGTGCCTCCCAAGGGGCTCCTTACGAGCAGTACTTC
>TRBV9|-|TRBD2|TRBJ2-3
CASSVGLAGASRTDTQYF
TGTGCCAGCAGCGTAGGACTAGCGGGGGCCTCTCGCACAGATACGCAGTATTTT
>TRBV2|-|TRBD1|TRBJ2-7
CASVWTGGVYEQYF
TGTGCCAGCGTCTGGACAGGGGGTGTATACGAGCAGTACTTC
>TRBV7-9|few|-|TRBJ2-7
CASSLLQYEQYF
TGTGCCAGCAGCTTACTTCAGTACGAGCAGTACTTC
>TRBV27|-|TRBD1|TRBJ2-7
CASSLGQGVHYEQYF
TGTGCCAGCAGTCTGGGACAGGGGGTACACTACGAGCAGTACTTC
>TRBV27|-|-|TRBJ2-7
CASSPSSRGHEQYF
TGTGCCAGCAGCCCTTCCTCGAGGGGTCACGAGCAGTACTTC